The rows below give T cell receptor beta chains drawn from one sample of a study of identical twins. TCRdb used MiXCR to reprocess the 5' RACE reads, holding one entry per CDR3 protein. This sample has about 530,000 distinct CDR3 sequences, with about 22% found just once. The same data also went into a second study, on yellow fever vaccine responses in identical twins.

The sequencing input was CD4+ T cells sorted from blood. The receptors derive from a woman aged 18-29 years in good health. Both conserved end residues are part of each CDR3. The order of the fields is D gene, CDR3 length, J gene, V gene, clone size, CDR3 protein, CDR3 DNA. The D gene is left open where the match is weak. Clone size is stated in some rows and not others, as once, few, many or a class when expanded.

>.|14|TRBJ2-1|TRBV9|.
CASSVDVGPHEQFF
TGTGCCAGCAGCGTAGACGTGGGACCCCATGAGCAGTTCTTC
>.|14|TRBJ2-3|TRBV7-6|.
CASSLPLETDTQYF
TGTGCCAGCAGCTTACCACTGGAAACAGATACGCAGTATTTT
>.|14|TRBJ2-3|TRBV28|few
CASSRQGTSYQQYF
TGTGCCAGCAGTCGGCAGGGGACCTCTTATCAGCAGTATTTT
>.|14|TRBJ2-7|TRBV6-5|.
CAGSSQAYGYEQYF
TGTGCCGGCAGTTCACAGGCTTACGGCTACGAGCAGTACTTC
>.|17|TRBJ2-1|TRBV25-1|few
CASSGPGGENSYNEQFF
TGTGCCAGCAGTGGGCCGGGCGGGGAGAATTCCTACAATGAGCAGTTCTTC
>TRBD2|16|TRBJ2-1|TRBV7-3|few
CASSLRGLVTYNEQFF
TGTGCCAGCAGCTTAAGGGGACTAGTTACCTACAATGAGCAGTTCTTC
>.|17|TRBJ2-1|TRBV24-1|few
CATSNQGEGKSYNEQFF
TGTGCCACCAGTAACCAGGGAGAAGGAAAGTCCTACAATGAGCAGTTCTTC
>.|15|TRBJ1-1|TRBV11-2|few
CASSLDPVFYTEAFF
TGTGCCAGCAGCTTAGATCCCGTCTTCTACACTGAAGCTTTCTTT
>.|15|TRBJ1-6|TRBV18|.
CASSLDGQINSPLHF
TGTGCCAGCTCCCTAGACGGACAGATTAATTCACCCCTCCACTTT
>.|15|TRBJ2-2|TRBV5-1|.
CASTNFQAVAGELFF
TGCGCCAGCACCAACTTCCAGGCAGTGGCCGGGGAGCTGTTTTTT
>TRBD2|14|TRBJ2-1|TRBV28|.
CASSLVGGGNEQFF
TGTGCCAGCAGTTTGGTTGGGGGGGGGAATGAGCAGTTCTTC
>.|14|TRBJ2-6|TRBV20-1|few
CSASQESGANVLTF
TGCAGTGCTAGTCAAGAATCTGGGGCCAACGTCCTGACTTTC
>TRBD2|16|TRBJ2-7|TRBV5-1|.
CASSLEVAGYSYEQYF
TGCGCCAGCAGCTTGGAGGTAGCGGGATACTCCTACGAGCAGTACTTC
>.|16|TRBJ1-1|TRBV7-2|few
CASSLHEWGMNTEAFF
TGTGCCAGCAGCTTACATGAGTGGGGGATGAACACTGAAGCTTTCTTT
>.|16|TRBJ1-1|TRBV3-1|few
CASSRDAKFGNTEAFF
TGTGCCAGCAGCCGAGACGCCAAGTTTGGGAACACTGAAGCTTTCTTT
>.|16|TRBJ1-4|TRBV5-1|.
CASSVSGGATNEKLFF
TGCGCCAGCAGCGTCTCTGGGGGGGCAACTAATGAAAAACTGTTTTTT
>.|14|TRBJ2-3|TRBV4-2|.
CASSQETRADTQYF
TGTGCCAGCAGCCAAGAGACTCGCGCAGATACGCAGTATTTT
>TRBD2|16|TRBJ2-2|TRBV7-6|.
CASSSRLAANTGELFF
TGTGCCAGCAGCTCCCGACTAGCGGCGAACACCGGGGAGCTGTTTTTT
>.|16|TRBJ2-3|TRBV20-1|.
CSARGSDSYWTDTQYF
TGCAGTGCTAGAGGTTCTGACAGTTACTGGACGGATACGCAGTATTTT
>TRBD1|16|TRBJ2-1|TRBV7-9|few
CASSFLAQGNYNEQFF
TGTGCCAGCAGCTTTCTCGCACAGGGGAACTACAATGAGCAGTTCTTC
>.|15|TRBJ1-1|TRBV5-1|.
CASSPNLGLGTEAFF
TGCGCCAGCAGCCCCAACCTGGGGTTGGGGACTGAAGCTTTCTTT
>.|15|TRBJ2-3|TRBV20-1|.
CSAQAGTHSTDTQYF
TGCAGTGCTCAAGCCGGGACACACAGCACAGATACGCAGTATTTT